A single sample gave rise to the 20 T cell receptor beta chains below, sequenced in a study of identical twins. In TCRdb, the 5' RACE reads were re-called with MiXCR into one record per CDR3 protein. The data contain over 200,000 distinct CDR3 sequences, roughly a tenth of them seen just once; the ten biggest clones take up around 5.1%. The sequencing input was memory (CD45RO+) T cells sorted from blood. All receptors derive from a woman aged 18-29 years in good health.

V is TRBV7-6 and J is TRBJ2-7; 8 nucleotides line up with TRBD2. CDR1 is SGHVS, CDR2 FNYEAQ, per germline. The ends lost 5 bases at V and 1 base at J; junction bases unmatched: 16. This CDR3 is 18 amino acids long. The CDR3 DNA follows: TGTGCCAGCAGCAGAGATGACCTAAGCGGGGGATCTTCCTACGAGCAGTACTTC. The encoded protein is CASSRDDLSGGSSYEQYF. Filled out from reference TRBV7-6 and TRBJ2-7, the complete variable domain reads GAGVSQSPRYKVTKRGQDVALRCDPISGHVSLYWYRQALGQGPEFLTYFNYEAQQDKSGLPNDRFSAERPEGSISTLTIQRTEQRDSAMYRCASSRDDLSGGSSYEQYFGPGTRLTVT.

There are a few counts of this clonotype. The chain couples TRBV2 to TRBJ2-2; TRBD1 agrees at 11 bases. This CDR3 region has 15 residues. V was clipped by 11 bases and J by 2 bases; unmatched bases: 7. From germline, CDR1 is SNHLY and CDR2 FYNNEI. In nucleotides, the CDR3 is TGTGCCTGCACAAGGACAGGGGGCAACACCGGGGAGCTGTTTTTT. It is translated as CACTRTGGNTGELFF. The whole variable domain, filled in from reference TRBV2 and TRBJ2-2, reads EPEVTQTPSHQVTQMGQEVILRCVPISNHLYFYWYRQILGQKVEFLVSFYNNEISEKSEIFDDQFSVERPDGSNFTLKIRSTKLEDSAMYFCACTRTGGNTGELFFGEGSRLTVL.

The chain carries TRBV7-9 and TRBJ2-3; no definite D call. The germline V gene has CDR1 SEHNR and CDR2 FQNEAQ (reference sequence). Trimming removed 3 bases from V and 5 bases from J, with 12 bases in between. The length of the CDR3 is 14 residues. The CDR3: CASSFGTGGDTQYF. In DNA, the CDR3 is TGTGCCAGCAGCTTTGGCACGGGCGGAGATACGCAGTATTTT.

In its sample, this clonotype was seen a few times. The CDR3 loop reads CASDSPGQGTYEQYF. The CDR3 region has the DNA TGTGCCAGCGACTCGCCAGGGCAGGGGACCTACGAGCAGTACTTC. The chain is built from TRBV7-9 and TRBJ2-7; possibly TRBD1 for D (6 bases). V dropped 8 bases and J dropped 2 bases, with 19 bases sitting between them. Germline CDR1 is SEHNR and CDR2 is FQNEAQ (reference sequence). There are 15 residues in the CDR3.

This clonotype was counted between two and nine times. The V and J genes are TRBV11-2 and TRBJ2-2; 9 bases map to TRBD2. V was clipped by 0 bases and J by 5 bases; unmatched bases: 10. The germline gives CDR1 SGHAT, CDR2 FQNNGV. This CDR3 is 18 amino acids long. The CDR3 nucleotides are TGTGCCAGCAGCTTAGATTCTGCGGGGGGGGCCGAGACCGGGGAGCTGTTTTTT. Translated, it gives CASSLDSAGGAETGELFF. The full variable domain, completed using reference TRBV11-2 and TRBJ2-2, is EAGVAQSPRYKIIEKRQSVAFWCNPISGHATLYWYQQILGQGPKLLIQFQNNGVVDDSQLPKDRFSAERLKGVDSTLKIQPAKLEDSAVYLCASSLDSAGGAETGELFFGEGSRLTVL.

The J gene is TRBJ2-1, the V gene TRBV5-5; D ambiguous. Germline CDR1 SGHKS, CDR2 YYEKEE (reference sequence). Trimming took off 8 bases at V and 5 bases at J, with 14 bases between the two ends. The CDR3 covers 13 residues. The CDR3 nucleotides read TGTGCCAGGGGCGCTGGGCTCCACAATGAGCAGTTCTTC. Residues: CARGAGLHNEQFF.

This clonotype has just one count. This may stem from a read error, because a much larger clone lies one nucleotide away. The chain employs TRBV11-2 and TRBJ2-3; 10 bases are shared with TRBD2. J gave up 5 bases and V 5 bases, and 1 base lay outside the gene matches. The CDR3 is 13 amino acids. CDR1 is SGHAT and CDR2 is FQNNGV in the germline V gene. Here the CDR3 reads CASSLAGEDTQYF. The DNA of the CDR3 is TGTGCCAGCAGCCTAGCGGGAGAAGATACGCAGTATTTT.

The CDR3 bases are TGTGCCAGTAGTAACTCGGGGCGCAATGAGCAGTTCTTC. Its protein is CASSNSGRNEQFF. The chain carries TRBV19 and TRBJ2-1; D might be TRBD1 or TRBD2, each matching 5 bases. V was clipped by 4 bases and J by 6 bases, with 10 bases between them. CDR3 length: 13 amino acids. Germline values: CDR1 LNHDA, CDR2 SQIVND (reference sequence).

The rearrangement uses TRBV5-5 and TRBJ2-7; D uncertain. CDR3 length: 10 residues. CDR1 and CDR2 from the germline V gene are SGHKS and YYEKEE (reference sequence). Trimming pared 5 bases from V and 3 bases from J, leaving 3 bases between. CDR3 amino acids: CASSGYEQYF. For the CDR3, the DNA is TGTGCCAGCAGTGGCTACGAGCAGTACTTC.

The chain combines TRBV7-2 with TRBJ2-7, with 8 bases matching TRBD1. V gave up 2 bases and J gave up 3 bases; unmatched junction bases: 6. CDR1 and CDR2 from the germline V gene are SGHTA and FQGNSA. This CDR3 is built from 15 residues. As DNA, the CDR3 is TGTGCCAGCAGCTTATCATTCGGACAGGGCTACGAGCAGTACTTC. It codes for CASSLSFGQGYEQYF.

Only a few counts were recorded for this clonotype. This chain joins TRBV12-3 or TRBV12-4 and TRBJ1-1; D call uncertain. The CDR3 extends over 13 amino acids. V lost 6 bases to trimming and J lost 7 bases, with 15 bases between them. The CDR3 sequence is CASSWNGEGEAFF. The CDR3 DNA follows: TGTGCCAGCAGCTGGAACGGGGAGGGTGAAGCTTTCTTT.

This chain uses TRBV27 with TRBJ1-3, with D tentatively TRBD1 (6 bases). Looked up from germline, CDR1 is MNHEY and CDR2 is SMNVEV (reference sequence). Deletions cut 10 bases from V and 3 bases from J, with 22 bases between. The CDR3 runs to 16 residues. The CDR3 DNA reads as TGTGCCACTTGGGCGGGGGGCTGGAGGGGTGGAAACACCATATATTTT. Its protein product is CATWAGGWRGGNTIYF.

This clonotype has a count of ten or more. This chain joins TRBV11-1 and TRBJ1-1; D is undetermined. This CDR3 region has 13 residues. The germline CDR1 and CDR2 sequences are SGHAT and FQDESV (reference sequence). Trimming took off 1 base at V and 3 bases at J, with 6 bases between the two ends. CDR3 coding DNA: TGTGCCAGCAGCTTAGGAAGCTACACTGAAGCTTTCTTT. It translates to CASSLGSYTEAFF.

This clonotype was detected many times. The chain combines TRBV6-5 with TRBJ2-7; tentatively, D is TRBD1 (6 bases). Looked up from germline, CDR1 is MNHEY and CDR2 is SVGAGI. V lost 6 bases and J 6 bases, leaving 12 bases between the germline ends. The length of the CDR3 is 12 residues. The CDR3 nucleotides are TGTGCCAGCAGAACGACAGGCCGCGAGCAGTACTTC. This gives the protein CASRTTGREQYF.

This clonotype was picked up many times. This sequence joins TRBV6-5 and TRBJ2-7; 11 bases map to TRBD1. Germline V gene data show CDR1 as MNHEY and CDR2 as SVGAGI. The CDR3 sequence is 14 residues long. V lost 2 bases, J lost 5 bases, and 2 bases stayed unmatched. CDR3 in amino acids: CASSYRDRGDEQYF. The CDR3 DNA reads as TGTGCCAGCAGTTACCGGGACAGGGGGGACGAGCAGTACTTC.

This chain joins TRBV9 and TRBJ2-1, with D possibly called TRBD1 or TRBD2 (6 bases each). Germline V gene data show CDR1 as SGDLS and CDR2 as YYNGEE. The CDR3 spans 14 residues. The V end was cut by 3 bases, the J end by 7 bases, with 14 bases between. The CDR3, as DNA: TGTGCCAGCAGCGCCGGGGGCCCTGGAAATGAGCAGTTCTTC. Amino acids: CASSAGGPGNEQFF.

This clonotype occurred many times. J is TRBJ2-7 and V is TRBV10-3; TRBD1 aligns across 7 bases. CDR3 size: 12 residues. Germline V gene lookup returns CDR1 ENHRY and CDR2 SYGVKD. Unmatched junction bases numbered 10, after V lost 10 bases and J lost 7 bases. CDR3 nucleotides: TGTGCCACCATCAGGGGGTCCGGAGAGCAGTACTTC. Protein: CATIRGSGEQYF.

This clonotype occurred a few times. The chain uses TRBV2 and TRBJ2-7; unclear D gene. Germline V gene lookup returns CDR1 SNHLY and CDR2 FYNNEI. This CDR3 contains 16 residues. The V and J ends lost 4 bases and 6 bases respectively, with 22 bases between them. The DNA for the CDR3 is TGTGCCAGCAGTGTAAAGAGGCAGGCCGCTTTCCTCGAGCAGTACTTC. Its protein product is CASSVKRQAAFLEQYF.

The chain links TRBV11-2 to TRBJ1-1, with D unresolved. Per the germline V gene, CDR1 is SGHAT and CDR2 is FQNNGV. Trimming took 4 bases from V and 1 from J, leaving 10 bases between them. CDR3 length: 14 amino acids. The CDR3 reads CASSSELPNTEAFF. DNA of the CDR3: TGTGCCAGCAGCTCCGAGTTACCGAACACTGAAGCTTTCTTT.

This clonotype was detected only a few times. V and J are TRBV2 and TRBJ2-4; tentative D call: TRBD2 (6 bases). The V end was cut by 7 bases, the J end by 6 bases, with 13 bases between. CDR1 SNHLY and CDR2 FYNNEI come from the germline V gene. The CDR3 runs to 13 residues. The CDR3 is CASIGGEGNIQYF. Here the CDR3 DNA reads TGTGCCAGCATCGGAGGGGAAGGAAACATTCAGTACTTC.